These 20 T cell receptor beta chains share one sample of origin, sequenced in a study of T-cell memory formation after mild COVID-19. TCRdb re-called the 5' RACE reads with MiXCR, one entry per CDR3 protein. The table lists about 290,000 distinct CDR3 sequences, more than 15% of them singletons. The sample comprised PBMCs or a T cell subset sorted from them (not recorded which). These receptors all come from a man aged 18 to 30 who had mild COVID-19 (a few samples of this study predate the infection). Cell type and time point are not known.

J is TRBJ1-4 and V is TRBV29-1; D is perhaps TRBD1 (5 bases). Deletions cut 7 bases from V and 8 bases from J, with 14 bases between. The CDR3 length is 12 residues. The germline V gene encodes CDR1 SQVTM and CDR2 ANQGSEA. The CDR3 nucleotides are TGCAGCGCCCTGGCGGGGCGAGAAAAACTGTTTTTT. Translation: CSALAGREKLFF.

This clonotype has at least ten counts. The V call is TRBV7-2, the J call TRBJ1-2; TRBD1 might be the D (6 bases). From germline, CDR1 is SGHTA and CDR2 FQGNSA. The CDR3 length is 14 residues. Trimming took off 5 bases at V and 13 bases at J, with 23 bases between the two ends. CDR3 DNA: TGTGCCAGCAGCGGTTGGGACAAAAGGGTCAGGTGCACCTTC. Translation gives CASSGWDKRVRCTF.

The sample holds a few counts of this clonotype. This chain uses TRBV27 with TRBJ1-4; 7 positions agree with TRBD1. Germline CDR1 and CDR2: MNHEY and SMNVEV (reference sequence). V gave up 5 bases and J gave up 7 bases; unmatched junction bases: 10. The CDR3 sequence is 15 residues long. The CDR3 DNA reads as TGTGCCAGCAGTCCCGACAGGGATCCTTCTGAAAAACTGTTTTTT. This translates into CASSPDRDPSEKLFF.

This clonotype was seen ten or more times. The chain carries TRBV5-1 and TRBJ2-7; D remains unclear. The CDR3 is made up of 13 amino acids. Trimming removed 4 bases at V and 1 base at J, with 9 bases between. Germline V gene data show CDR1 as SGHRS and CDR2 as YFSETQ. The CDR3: CASSLDGSYEQYF. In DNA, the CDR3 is TGCGCCAGCAGCCTAGACGGTTCCTACGAGCAGTACTTC.

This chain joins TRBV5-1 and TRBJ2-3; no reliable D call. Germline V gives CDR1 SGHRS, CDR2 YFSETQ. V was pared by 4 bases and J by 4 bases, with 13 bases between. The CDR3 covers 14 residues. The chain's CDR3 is CASSPIPRADTQYF. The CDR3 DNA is TGCGCCAGCAGCCCAATCCCCCGGGCAGATACGCAGTATTTT.

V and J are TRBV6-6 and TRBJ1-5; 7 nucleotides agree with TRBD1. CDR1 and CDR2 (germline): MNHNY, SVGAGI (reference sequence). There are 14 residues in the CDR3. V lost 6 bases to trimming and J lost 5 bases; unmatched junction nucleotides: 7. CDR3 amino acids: CASRSGGTYQPQHF. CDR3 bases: TGTGCCAGCAGGTCAGGGGGAACTTATCAGCCCCAGCATTTT.

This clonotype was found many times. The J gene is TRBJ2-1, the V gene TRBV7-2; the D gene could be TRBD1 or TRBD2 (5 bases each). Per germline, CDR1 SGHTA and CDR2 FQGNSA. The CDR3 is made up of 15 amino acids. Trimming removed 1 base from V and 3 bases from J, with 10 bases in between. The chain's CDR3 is CASSLDWGNYNEQFF. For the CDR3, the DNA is TGTGCCAGCAGCTTAGATTGGGGGAACTACAATGAGCAGTTCTTC.

CDR3: CASSQGNEKLFF. Written as DNA, the CDR3 is TGCGCCAGCAGCCAAGGGAATGAAAAACTGTTTTTT. The chain is built from TRBV4-1 and TRBJ1-4, with D unclear. V shed 1 base and J shed 5 bases, with 2 bases lying between them. Looked up from germline, CDR1 is MGHRA and CDR2 is YSYEKL. This CDR3 spans 12 amino acids.

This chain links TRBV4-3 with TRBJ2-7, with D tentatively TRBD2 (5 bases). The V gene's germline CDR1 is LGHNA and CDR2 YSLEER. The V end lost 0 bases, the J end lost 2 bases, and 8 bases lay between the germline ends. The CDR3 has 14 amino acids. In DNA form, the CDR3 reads TGCGCCAGCAGCCAAGATCGGGGTCCCTACGAGCAGTACTTC. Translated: CASSQDRGPYEQYF.

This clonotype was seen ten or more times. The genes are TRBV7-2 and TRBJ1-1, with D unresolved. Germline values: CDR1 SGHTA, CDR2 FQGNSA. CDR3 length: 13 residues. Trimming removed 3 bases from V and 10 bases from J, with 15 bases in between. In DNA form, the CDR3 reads TGTGCCAGCAGCTTGGCCCAGATACCCGGAGCTTTCTTT. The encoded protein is CASSLAQIPGAFF.

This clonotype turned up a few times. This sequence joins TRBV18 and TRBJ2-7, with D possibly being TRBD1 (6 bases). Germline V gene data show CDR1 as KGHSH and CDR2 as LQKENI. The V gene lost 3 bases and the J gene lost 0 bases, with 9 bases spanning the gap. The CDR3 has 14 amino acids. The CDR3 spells CASSPETGSYEQYV. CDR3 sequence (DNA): TGTGCCAGCTCACCGGAGACAGGCTCCTACGAGCAGTACGTC.

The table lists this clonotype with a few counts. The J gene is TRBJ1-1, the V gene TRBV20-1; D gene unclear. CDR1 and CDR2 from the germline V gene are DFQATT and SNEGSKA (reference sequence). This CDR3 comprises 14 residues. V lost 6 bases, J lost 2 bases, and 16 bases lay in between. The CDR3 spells CSAFIPPGNTEAFF. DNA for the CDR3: TGCAGTGCATTCATCCCCCCGGGAAACACTGAAGCTTTCTTT.

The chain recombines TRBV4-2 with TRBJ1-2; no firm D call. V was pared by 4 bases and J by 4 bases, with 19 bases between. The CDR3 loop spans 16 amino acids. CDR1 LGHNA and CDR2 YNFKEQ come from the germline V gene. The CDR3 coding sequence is TGTGCCAGCAGCCCCAGCTCGTCCCTGGGCCCCTATGGCTACACCTTC. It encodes CASSPSSSLGPYGYTF.

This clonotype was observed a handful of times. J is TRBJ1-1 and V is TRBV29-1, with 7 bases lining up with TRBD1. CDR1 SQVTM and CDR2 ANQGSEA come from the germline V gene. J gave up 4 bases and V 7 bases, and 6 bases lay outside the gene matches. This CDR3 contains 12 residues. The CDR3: CSGDRQGTEAFF. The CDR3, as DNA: TGCAGCGGGGACCGACAGGGCACTGAAGCTTTCTTT.

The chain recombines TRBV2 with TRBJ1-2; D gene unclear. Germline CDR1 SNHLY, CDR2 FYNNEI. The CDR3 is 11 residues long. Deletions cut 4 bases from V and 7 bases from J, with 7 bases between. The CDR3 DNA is TGTGCCAGCAGTGCTGGGCTTGGCTACACCTTC. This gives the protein CASSAGLGYTF.

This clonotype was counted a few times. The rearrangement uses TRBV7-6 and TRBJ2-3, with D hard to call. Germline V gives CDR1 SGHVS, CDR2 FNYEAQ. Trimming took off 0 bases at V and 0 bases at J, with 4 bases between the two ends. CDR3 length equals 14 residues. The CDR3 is CASSLADSTDTQYF. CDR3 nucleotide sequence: TGTGCCAGCAGCTTAGCGGACAGCACAGATACGCAGTATTTT.

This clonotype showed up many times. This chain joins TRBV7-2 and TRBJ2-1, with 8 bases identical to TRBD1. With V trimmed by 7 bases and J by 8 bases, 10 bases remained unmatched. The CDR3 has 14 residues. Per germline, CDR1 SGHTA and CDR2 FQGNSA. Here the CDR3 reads CASNLQTGADEQFF. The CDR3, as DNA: TGTGCCAGCAACCTACAGACAGGGGCCGATGAGCAGTTCTTC.

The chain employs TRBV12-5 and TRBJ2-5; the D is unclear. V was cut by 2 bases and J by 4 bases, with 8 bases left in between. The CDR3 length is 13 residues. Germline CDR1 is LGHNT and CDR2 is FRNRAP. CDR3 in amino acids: CASGLSAAETQYF. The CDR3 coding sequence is TGTGCTAGTGGTTTGTCGGCGGCAGAGACCCAGTACTTC.

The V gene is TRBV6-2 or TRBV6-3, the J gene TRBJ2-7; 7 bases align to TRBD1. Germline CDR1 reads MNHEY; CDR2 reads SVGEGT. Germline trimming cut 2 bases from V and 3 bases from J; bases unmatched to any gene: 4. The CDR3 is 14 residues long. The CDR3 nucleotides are TGTGCCAGCAGTTACCAGGGACAGCTCTACGAGCAGTACTTC. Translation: CASSYQGQLYEQYF.

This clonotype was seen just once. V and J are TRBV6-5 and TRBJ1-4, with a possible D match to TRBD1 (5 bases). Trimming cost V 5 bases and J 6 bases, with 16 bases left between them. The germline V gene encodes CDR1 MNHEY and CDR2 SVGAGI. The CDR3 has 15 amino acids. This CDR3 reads CASSPSGTRDEKLFF. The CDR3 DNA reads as TGTGCCAGCAGTCCCTCTGGGACCAGGGATGAAAAACTGTTTTTT.